The present T cell receptor beta chain was sequenced within a study of CD8 T cells in Susac syndrome. This clonotype was detected only once. The RNA, about 0.5 to 1 ug, was put through reverse transcription using random hexamers. TCRdb ran MiXCR on the immunoSEQ multiplex PCR reads and lists one entry per CDR3 protein. The sample consists of under 90,000 distinct CDR3 sequences, 95% of them appearing once. This CDR3 has 13 amino acids. The germline gives CDR1 MNHEY, CDR2 SVGAGI. Trimming shortened V by 5 bases and J by 2 bases, and 8 bases separated the two germline ends. V usage is TRBV6-5 and J usage is TRBJ2-3, with no clear D. The receptor comes from a human donor with Susac syndrome. The specimen sequenced was CD8+ T cells from PBMCs. The CDR3: CASSRSPTDTQYF. The CDR3 DNA sequence: TGTGCCAGCAGTCGCTCCCCCACAGATACGCAGTATTTT.